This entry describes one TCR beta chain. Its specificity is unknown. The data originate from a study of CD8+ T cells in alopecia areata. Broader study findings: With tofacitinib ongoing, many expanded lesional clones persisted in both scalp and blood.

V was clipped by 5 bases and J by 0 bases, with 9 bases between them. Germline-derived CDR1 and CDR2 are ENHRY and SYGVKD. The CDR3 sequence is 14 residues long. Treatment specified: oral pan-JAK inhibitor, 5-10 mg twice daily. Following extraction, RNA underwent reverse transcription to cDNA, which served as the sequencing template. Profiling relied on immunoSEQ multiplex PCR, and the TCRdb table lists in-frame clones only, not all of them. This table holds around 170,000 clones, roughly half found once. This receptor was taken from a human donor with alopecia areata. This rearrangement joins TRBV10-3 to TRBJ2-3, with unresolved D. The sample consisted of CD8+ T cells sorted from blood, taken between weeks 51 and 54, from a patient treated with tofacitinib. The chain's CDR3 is CAISSGSSTDTQYF. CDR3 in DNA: TGTGCCATCAGTTCCGGGTCGAGCACAGATACGCAGTATTTT.